These T cell receptor beta chains were read from a single sample in a study of blood T cell repertoires in COVID-19. Data came from immunoSEQ multiplex PCR; TCRdb stores just in-frame clones and leaves some out. The sample includes about 210,000 clones, 85% to 90% of them seen just once. The specimen sequenced was PBMCs or T cells enriched from blood (not recorded which). These receptors were collected from a man aged 25-45 years who had recovered from COVID-19. CDR3s leave out the opening cysteine and the closing phenylalanine or tryptophan. D genes are given only for firm matches.

v_gene: TRBV1
d_gene: NA
CDR3aa: TSSRPFPGAGDTEAF

v_gene: TRBV4-1
d_gene: TRBD1
CDR3aa: ASMRTGSPDTQY

v_gene: TRBV28
d_gene: TRBD2
CDR3aa: ASSILAGAKNIQY

v_gene: TRBV2
d_gene: TRBD1
CDR3aa: ASSETGAYTISGNTIY

v_gene: TRBV28
d_gene: TRBD2
CDR3aa: ASRRESGTSGGEQY

v_gene: TRBV5-4
d_gene: NA
CDR3aa: ASSPGGGRGGPYEQY

v_gene: TRBV21-1
d_gene: NA
CDR3aa: ASSKVKRRTGELF

v_gene: TRBV9
d_gene: NA
CDR3aa: ASSGAPDSEHSNQPQH

v_gene: TRBV29-1
d_gene: NA
CDR3aa: SVGSDGGQF

v_gene: TRBV18
d_gene: NA
CDR3aa: ASSQQVSATGELF

v_gene: TRBV29-1
d_gene: NA
CDR3aa: SVYNEKLF

v_gene: TRBV2
d_gene: TRBD1
CDR3aa: ASSPLGQGNTEAF

v_gene: TRBV19
d_gene: NA
CDR3aa: ASSIGGVNTEAF

v_gene: TRBV11-2
d_gene: NA
CDR3aa: ASSLNFDKYYGYT

v_gene: TRBV11-2
d_gene: NA
CDR3aa: ASSFEQGSSEQY

v_gene: TRBV29-1
d_gene: TRBD1
CDR3aa: SVERGQGRYGYT

v_gene: TRBV3-1/TRBV3-2
d_gene: TRBD2
CDR3aa: ASIRKWLAGEGDTQY

v_gene: TRBV5-8
d_gene: TRBD1
CDR3aa: ASSAYRGPYEQY

v_gene: TRBV5-4
d_gene: TRBD2
CDR3aa: ATEIRPGLAETQY

v_gene: TRBV28
d_gene: NA
CDR3aa: ASSLSRSSHEQY

v_gene: TRBV29-1
d_gene: NA
CDR3aa: SVERNHYNEQF

v_gene: TRBV19
d_gene: NA
CDR3aa: ASSASRDTHTGELF

v_gene: TRBV5-5
d_gene: NA
CDR3aa: ASSSPRDWSRNGYT

v_gene: TRBV21-1
d_gene: NA
CDR3aa: ASSRTGTGLYEQY

v_gene: TRBV5-5
d_gene: TRBD1
CDR3aa: ASSKAGTVSGNTIY

v_gene: TRBV7-8
d_gene: NA
CDR3aa: ASSGNRVPDNQPQH

v_gene: TRBV11-3
d_gene: TRBD1
CDR3aa: ASSLGGRDRGLQETQY

v_gene: TRBV18
d_gene: TRBD1
CDR3aa: ASFRYRDRGFDSGNTIY

v_gene: TRBV11-3
d_gene: NA
CDR3aa: ASSLSVNTEAF

v_gene: TRBV5-6
d_gene: NA
CDR3aa: ASSLGLGRVAEAF

v_gene: TRBV19
d_gene: TRBD2
CDR3aa: ASSIVASGSYEQY

v_gene: TRBV10-3
d_gene: TRBD1
CDR3aa: AISRQGSVGNTIY

v_gene: TRBV7-2
d_gene: TRBD1
CDR3aa: ASSARGNTGPPSGYGYT

v_gene: TRBV3-1/TRBV3-2
d_gene: TRBD1
CDR3aa: ASVQGASTGELF

v_gene: TRBV6-5
d_gene: TRBD2
CDR3aa: ASSLGVAGVEQY

v_gene: TRBV7-6
d_gene: TRBD1
CDR3aa: ASSSGTDYGYT

v_gene: TRBV2
d_gene: NA
CDR3aa: ASQQTSYEQY

v_gene: TRBV7-8
d_gene: TRBD2
CDR3aa: ASSLVAGIYNEQF

v_gene: TRBV6-5
d_gene: NA
CDR3aa: ASSFGTKAPVGGYT

v_gene: TRBV19
d_gene: TRBD1
CDR3aa: ASSTGQGAKIGGYT

v_gene: TRBV2
d_gene: NA
CDR3aa: ASSEARGSGNTIY

v_gene: TRBV28
d_gene: NA
CDR3aa: ASSLYYSLATGEQY

v_gene: TRBV5-1
d_gene: NA
CDR3aa: ASSLGQFNEAF

v_gene: TRBV28
d_gene: TRBD2
CDR3aa: ASSSVAGGTDTQY

v_gene: TRBV18
d_gene: NA
CDR3aa: ASSPPARNYGYT

v_gene: TRBV10-3
d_gene: NA
CDR3aa: AISERQGYQPQH